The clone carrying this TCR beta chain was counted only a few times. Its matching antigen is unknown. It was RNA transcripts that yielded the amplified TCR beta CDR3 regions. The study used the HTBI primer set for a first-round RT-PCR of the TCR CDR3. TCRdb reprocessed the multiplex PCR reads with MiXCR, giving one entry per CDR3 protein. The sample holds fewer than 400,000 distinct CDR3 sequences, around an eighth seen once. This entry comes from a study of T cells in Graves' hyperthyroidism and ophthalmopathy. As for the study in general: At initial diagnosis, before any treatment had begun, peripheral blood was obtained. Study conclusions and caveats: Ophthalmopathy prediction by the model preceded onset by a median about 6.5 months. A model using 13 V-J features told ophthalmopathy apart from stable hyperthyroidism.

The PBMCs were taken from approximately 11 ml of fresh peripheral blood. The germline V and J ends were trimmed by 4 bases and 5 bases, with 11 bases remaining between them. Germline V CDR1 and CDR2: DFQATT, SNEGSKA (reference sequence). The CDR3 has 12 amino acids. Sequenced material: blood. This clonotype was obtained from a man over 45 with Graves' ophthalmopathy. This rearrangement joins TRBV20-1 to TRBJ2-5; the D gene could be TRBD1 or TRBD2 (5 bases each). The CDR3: CSATSRGETQYF. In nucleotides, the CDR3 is TGCAGTGCTACTAGCCGGGGCGAGACCCAGTACTTC.